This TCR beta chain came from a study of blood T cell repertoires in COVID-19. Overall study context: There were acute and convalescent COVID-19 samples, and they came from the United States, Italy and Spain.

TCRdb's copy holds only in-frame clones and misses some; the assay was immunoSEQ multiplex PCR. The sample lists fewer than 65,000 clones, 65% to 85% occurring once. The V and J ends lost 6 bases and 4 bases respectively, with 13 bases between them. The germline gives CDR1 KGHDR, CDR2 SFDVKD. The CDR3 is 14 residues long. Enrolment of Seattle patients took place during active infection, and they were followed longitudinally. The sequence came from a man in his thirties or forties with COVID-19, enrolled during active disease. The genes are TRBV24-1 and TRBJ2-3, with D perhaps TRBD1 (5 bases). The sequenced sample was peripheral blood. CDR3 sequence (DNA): TGTGCCACCAGTCTGGGTGGGGCCGCAGATACGCAGTATTTT. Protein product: CATSLGGAADTQYF.